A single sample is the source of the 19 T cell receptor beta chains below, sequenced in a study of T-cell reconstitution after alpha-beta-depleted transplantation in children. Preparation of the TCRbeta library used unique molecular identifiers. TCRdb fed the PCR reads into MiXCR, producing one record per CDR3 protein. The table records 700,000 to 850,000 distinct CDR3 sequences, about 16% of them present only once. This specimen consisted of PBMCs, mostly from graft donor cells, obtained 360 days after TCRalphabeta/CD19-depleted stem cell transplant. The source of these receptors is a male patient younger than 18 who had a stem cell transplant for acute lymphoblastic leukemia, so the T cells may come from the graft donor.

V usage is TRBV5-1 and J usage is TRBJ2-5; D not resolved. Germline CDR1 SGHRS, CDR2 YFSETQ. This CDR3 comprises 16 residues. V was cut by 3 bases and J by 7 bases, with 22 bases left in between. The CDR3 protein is CASSSRGSEQERTQYF. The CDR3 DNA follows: TGCGCCAGCAGCTCGAGAGGTTCGGAGCAAGAGAGGACCCAGTACTTC.

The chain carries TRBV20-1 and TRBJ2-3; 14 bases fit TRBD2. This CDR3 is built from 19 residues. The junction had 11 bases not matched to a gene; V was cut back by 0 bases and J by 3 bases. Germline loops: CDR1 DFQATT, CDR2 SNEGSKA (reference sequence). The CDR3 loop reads CSARDLGLAGGVGTDTQYF. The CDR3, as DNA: TGCAGTGCTAGAGATCTTGGACTAGCGGGAGGCGTTGGGACAGATACGCAGTATTTT.

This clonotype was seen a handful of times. The CDR3: CASSQELGLAHEQYF. The CDR3 DNA reads TGTGCCAGCAGCCAAGAGCTGGGACTAGCCCACGAGCAGTACTTC. The J gene is TRBJ2-7, the V gene TRBV12-3 or TRBV12-4; 9 nucleotides align to TRBD2. Losses at the gene ends were 6 bases for V and 5 bases for J; bases not matched to a gene: 11. CDR3 length: 15 amino acids.

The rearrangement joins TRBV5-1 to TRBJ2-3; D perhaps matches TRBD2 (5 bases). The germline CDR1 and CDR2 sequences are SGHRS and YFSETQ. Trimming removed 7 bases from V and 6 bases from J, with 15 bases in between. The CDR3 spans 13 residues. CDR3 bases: TGCGCCAGCGGTAGAGGGCCTCCGGATACGCAGTATTTT. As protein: CASGRGPPDTQYF.

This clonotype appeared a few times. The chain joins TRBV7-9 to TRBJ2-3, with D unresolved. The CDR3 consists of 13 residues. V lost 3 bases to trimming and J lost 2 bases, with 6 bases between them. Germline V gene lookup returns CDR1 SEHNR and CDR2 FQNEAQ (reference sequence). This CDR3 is CASSFVTTDTQYF. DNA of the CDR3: TGTGCCAGCAGCTTTGTCACCACAGATACGCAGTATTTT.

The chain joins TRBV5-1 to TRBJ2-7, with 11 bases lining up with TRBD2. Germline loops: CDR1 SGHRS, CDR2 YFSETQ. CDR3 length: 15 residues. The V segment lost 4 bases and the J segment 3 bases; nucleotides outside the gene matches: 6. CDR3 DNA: TGCGCCAGCAGCCCTCCTAGCGGGAGGTTCTACGAGCAGTACTTC. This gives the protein CASSPPSGRFYEQYF.

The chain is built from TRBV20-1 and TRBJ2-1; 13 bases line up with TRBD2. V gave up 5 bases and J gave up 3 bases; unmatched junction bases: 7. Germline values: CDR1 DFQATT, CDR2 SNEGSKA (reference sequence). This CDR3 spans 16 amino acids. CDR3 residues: CSADGLAGVRYNEQFF. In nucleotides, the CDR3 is TGCAGTGCTGACGGACTAGCGGGAGTCCGCTACAATGAGCAGTTCTTC.

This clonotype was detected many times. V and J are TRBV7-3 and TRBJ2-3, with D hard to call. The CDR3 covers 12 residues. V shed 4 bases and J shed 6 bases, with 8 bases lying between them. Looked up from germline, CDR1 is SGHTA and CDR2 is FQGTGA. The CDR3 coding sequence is TGTGCCAGCAGCTCCGGACCGGATACGCAGTATTTT. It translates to CASSSGPDTQYF.

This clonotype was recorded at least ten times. CDR3 sequence: CASSSPTGTYYEQYF. The DNA for the CDR3 is TGTGCCAGCAGTTCACCAACCGGGACTTACTACGAGCAGTACTTC. The gene calls are TRBV12-3 or TRBV12-4 and TRBJ2-7, with a tentative D call TRBD2 (6 bases). This CDR3 has 15 residues. Trimming took 4 bases from V and 3 from J, leaving 16 bases between them.

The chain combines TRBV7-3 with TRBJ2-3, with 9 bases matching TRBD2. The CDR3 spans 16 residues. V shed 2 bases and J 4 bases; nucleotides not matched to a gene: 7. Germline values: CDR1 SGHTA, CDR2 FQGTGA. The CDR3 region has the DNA TGTGCCAGCAGCTTACTACGGACTAGCGAGGCAGATACGCAGTATTTT. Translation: CASSLLRTSEADTQYF.

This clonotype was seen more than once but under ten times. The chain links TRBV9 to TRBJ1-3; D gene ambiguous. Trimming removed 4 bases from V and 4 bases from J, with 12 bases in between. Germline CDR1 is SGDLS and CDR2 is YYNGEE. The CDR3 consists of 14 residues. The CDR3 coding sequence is TGTGCCAGCAGCCCCCGCAATAACGGAAACACCATATATTTT. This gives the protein CASSPRNNGNTIYF.

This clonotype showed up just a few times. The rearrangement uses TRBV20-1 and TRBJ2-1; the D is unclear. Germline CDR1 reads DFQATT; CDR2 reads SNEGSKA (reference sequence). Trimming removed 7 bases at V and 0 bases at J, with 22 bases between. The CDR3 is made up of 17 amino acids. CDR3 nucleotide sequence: TGCAGTGTCCTCTCACTCCGGCGACCAGGCTCCTACAATGAGCAGTTCTTC. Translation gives CSVLSLRRPGSYNEQFF.

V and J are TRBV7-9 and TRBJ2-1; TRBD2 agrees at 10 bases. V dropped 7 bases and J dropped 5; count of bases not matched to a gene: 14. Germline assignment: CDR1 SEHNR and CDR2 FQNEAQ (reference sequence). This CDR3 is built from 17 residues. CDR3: CASNNWLAGGGDNEQFF. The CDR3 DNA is TGTGCCAGCAACAACTGGTTAGCGGGAGGAGGAGACAATGAGCAGTTCTTC.

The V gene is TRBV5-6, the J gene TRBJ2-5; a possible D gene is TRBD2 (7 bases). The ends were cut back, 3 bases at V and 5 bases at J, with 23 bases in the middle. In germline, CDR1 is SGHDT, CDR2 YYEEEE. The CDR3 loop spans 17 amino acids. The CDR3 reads CASSSLRWGGAGETQYF. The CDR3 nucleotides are TGTGCCAGCAGCTCATTACGTTGGGGGGGCGCGGGGGAGACCCAGTACTTC.

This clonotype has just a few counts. CDR3 bases: TGCAGTGCTAGGCCCGTAATCGTGGCCACTGAAGCTTTCTTT. It translates to CSARPVIVATEAFF. The gene calls are TRBV20-1 and TRBJ1-1; no definite D call. Germline-derived CDR1 and CDR2 are DFQATT and SNEGSKA (reference sequence). Trimming removed 3 bases from V and 4 bases from J, with 15 bases in between. This CDR3 spans 14 amino acids.

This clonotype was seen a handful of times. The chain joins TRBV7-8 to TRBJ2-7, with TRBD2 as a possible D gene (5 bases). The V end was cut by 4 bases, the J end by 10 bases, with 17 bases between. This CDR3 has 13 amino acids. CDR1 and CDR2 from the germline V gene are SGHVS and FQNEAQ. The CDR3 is CASSYPAEVEQYF. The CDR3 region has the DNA TGTGCCAGCAGCTATCCTGCGGAGGTAGAACAGTACTTC.

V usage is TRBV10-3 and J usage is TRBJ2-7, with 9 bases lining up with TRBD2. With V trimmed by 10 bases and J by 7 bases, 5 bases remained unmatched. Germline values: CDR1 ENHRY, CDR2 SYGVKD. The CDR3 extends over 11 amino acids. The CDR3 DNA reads TGTGCCACCGCTAGCGGGATGGAGCAGTACTTC. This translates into CATASGMEQYF.

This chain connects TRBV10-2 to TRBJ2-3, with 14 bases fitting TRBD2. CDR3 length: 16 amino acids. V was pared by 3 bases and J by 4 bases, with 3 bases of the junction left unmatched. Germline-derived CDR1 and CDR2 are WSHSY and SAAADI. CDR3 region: CASSDQGLAGADTQYF. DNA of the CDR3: TGCGCCAGCAGTGACCAGGGACTAGCGGGAGCAGATACGCAGTATTTT.

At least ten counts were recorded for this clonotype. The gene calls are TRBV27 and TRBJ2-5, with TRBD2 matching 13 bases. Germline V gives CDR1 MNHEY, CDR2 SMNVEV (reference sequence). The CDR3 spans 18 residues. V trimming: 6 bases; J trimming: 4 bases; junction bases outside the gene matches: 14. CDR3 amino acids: CASSPISSGLAGRETQYF. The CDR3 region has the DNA TGTGCCAGCAGCCCGATCTCATCGGGACTAGCGGGACGAGAGACCCAGTACTTC.